The 2 T cell receptor beta chains below come from one sample, sequenced in a study of Ad26.COV2.S vaccination and SARS-CoV-2 variants. Treatment described: over 15 received Ad26.COV2.S at low or high dose, single or two shots; roughly 5 received placebo; per-sample allocation not given. Sampling was done on day 63 after the first vaccine or placebo injection. Profiling relied on immunoSEQ multiplex PCR, and the TCRdb table lists in-frame clones only, not all of them. The table includes some 330,000 clones, under 90% detected once. Sequencing was performed on peripheral blood, taken in a trial of Ad26.COV2.S vaccine versus placebo. The receptors stem from a person between 18 and 59 years old who received the Ad26.COV2.S COVID-19 vaccine or a placebo.

The CDR3 protein is CASSRIGQDGYTF. For the CDR3, the DNA is TGTGCCAGCTCCCGCATAGGACAAGATGGCTACACCTTC. V usage is TRBV18 and J usage is TRBJ1-2; D is perhaps TRBD1 (5 bases). There are 13 residues in the CDR3. V shed 6 bases and J shed 6 bases, with 14 bases lying between them. Germline V CDR1 and CDR2: KGHSH, LQKENI.

This clone occurred a few times. The CDR3 DNA sequence: TGTGCCAGCAGTCAGGGGCGCGGCAATCAGCCCCAGCATTTT. The encoded protein is CASSQGRGNQPQHF. This chain connects TRBV28 to TRBJ1-5, with a weak D call TRBD1 (6 bases). Germline lookup yields CDR1 MDHEN and CDR2 SYDVKM. Trimming removed 5 bases at V and 2 bases at J, with 10 bases between. The CDR3 extends over 14 amino acids.